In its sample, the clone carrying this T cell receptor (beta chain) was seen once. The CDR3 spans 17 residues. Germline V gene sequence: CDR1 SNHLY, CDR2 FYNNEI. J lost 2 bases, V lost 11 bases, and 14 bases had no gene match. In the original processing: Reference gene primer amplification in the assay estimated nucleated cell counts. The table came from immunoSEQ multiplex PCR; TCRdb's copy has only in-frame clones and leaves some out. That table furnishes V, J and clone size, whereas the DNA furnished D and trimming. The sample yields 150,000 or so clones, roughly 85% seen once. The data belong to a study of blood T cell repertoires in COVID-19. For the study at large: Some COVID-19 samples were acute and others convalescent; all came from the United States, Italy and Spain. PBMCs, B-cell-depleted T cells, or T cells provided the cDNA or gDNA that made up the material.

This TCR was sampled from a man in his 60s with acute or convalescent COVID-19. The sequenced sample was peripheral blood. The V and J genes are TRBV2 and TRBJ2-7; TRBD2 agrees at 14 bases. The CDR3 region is CASQGTSGRLMPYEQYF. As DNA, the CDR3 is TGTGCCTCCCAGGGGACTAGCGGGAGACTAATGCCCTACGAGCAGTACTTC.